The present entry profiles one T cell receptor (beta chain) with its context. The antigen is unknown. V lost 4 bases, J lost 3 bases, and 16 bases lay in between. Looked up from germline, CDR1 is KGHSH and CDR2 is LQKENI. CDR3 length: 16 amino acids. The sample is drawn from a study of graft-versus-host responses after intestinal transplantation. Study-level information: Anti-thymocyte globulin was used for induction in all recipients, who then took tacrolimus and steroids for approximately 3 years.

Study conclusions and caveats: High graft-versus-host to host-versus-graft clonal ratios were found in allografts of patients who had graft-donor T cell macrochimerism. Present in recipient marrow, GvH clones included some that appeared first in ileum or blood.

This table comes from immunoSEQ multiplex PCR, and its TCRdb copy is limited to in-frame clones, with some not included. Of 50,000 to 75,000 clones in the sample, 90% to 95% were seen once. V usage is TRBV18 and J usage is TRBJ1-5, with D perhaps TRBD1 (6 bases). This TCR was sampled from a human donor who was the organ donor for an intestinal transplant. The specimen was unstimulated CD4+ T cells sorted from spleen or lymph node cells, collected before transplant. The CDR3 DNA reads TGTGCCAGCTCACTCAGTCCAGGGGTCAACAATCAGCCCCAGCATTTT. It encodes CASSLSPGVNNQPQHF.